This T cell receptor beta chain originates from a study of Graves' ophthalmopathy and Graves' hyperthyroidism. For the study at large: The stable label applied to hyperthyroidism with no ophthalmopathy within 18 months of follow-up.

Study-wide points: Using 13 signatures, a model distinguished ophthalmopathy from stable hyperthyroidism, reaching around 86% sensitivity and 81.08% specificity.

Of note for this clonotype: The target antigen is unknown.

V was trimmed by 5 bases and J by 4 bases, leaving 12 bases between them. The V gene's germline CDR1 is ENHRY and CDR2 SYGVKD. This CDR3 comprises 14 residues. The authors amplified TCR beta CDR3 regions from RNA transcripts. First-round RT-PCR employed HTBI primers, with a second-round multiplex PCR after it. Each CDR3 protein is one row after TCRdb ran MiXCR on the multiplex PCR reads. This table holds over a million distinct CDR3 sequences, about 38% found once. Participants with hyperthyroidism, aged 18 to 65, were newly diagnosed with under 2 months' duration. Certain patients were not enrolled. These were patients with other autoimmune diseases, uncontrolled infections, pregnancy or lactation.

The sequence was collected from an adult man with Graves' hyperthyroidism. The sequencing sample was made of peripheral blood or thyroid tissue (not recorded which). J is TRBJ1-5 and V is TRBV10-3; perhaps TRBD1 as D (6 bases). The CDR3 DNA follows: TGTGCCATCAGTAAAGGGGGTTTAAATCAGCCCCAGCATTTT. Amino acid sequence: CAISKGGLNQPQHF.